A single sample is the source of the 32 T cell receptor beta chains below, sequenced in a study of blood T cells in healthy people across ages. A second PCR of about 6 to 12 cycles used a sample-barcoded 5' primer and a J-beta primer mix. TCRdb re-derived calls from the 5' RACE reads in MiXCR, one entry per CDR3 protein. This sample yields 800,000 to 1,300,000 distinct CDR3 sequences, of which under 30% are seen a single time; around 0.75% belongs to the top ten. These records were also assigned to another study, of T cells of mothers and their children.

Source material: blood. The receptors shown here come from a girl aged 2 to 10 in good health.

This clonotype was observed a few times. The J gene is TRBJ2-7, the V gene TRBV7-9; D unresolved. The CDR3 is 13 residues long. Trimming removed 1 base from V and 6 bases from J, with 10 bases in between. CDR1 and CDR2 from the germline V gene are SEHNR and FQNEAQ (reference sequence). The CDR3 nucleotides read TGTGCCAGCAGCTTAGAAGAGGAAGGCGAGCAGTACTTC. This translates into CASSLEEEGEQYF.

The gene calls are TRBV29-1 and TRBJ1-4; D is undetermined. Germline CDR1 SQVTM, CDR2 ANQGSEA. CDR3 length equals 11 residues. V was trimmed by 5 bases and J by 5 bases, leaving 6 bases between them. The CDR3 loop reads CSVPENEKLFF. The CDR3 DNA sequence: TGCAGCGTTCCGGAGAATGAAAAACTGTTTTTT.

This sequence joins TRBV12-3 or TRBV12-4 and TRBJ1-2; TRBD1 is a possible D gene (6 bases). This CDR3 is 16 amino acids long. With 5 bases removed from V and 3 bases from J, the gap between germline ends came to 19 bases. The CDR3 here is CASSPTNRQEDYGYTF. The DNA for the CDR3 is TGTGCCAGCAGTCCTACAAACCGACAGGAGGACTATGGCTACACCTTC.

The chain combines TRBV20-1 with TRBJ2-2; 9 positions agree with TRBD1. Germline V CDR1 and CDR2: DFQATT, SNEGSKA (reference sequence). The trim removed 5 bases at V and 0 bases at J, leaving 4 bases unmatched. The CDR3 is made up of 15 amino acids. Here the CDR3 reads CSAPRQGANTGELFF. The CDR3 region has the DNA TGCAGTGCTCCCAGACAGGGGGCGAACACCGGGGAGCTGTTTTTT.

This clonotype was detected only a few times. The J gene is TRBJ2-7, the V gene TRBV24-1; a weak D match, TRBD1 (6 bases). Germline V lookup: CDR1 KGHDR, CDR2 SFDVKD. V lost 9 bases and J lost 2, with 22 bases in between. The CDR3 extends over 16 amino acids. CDR3 DNA sequence: TGTGCCACCCCATGGGACACACAAGGTGGGGCCTACGAGCAGTACTTC. This gives the protein CATPWDTQGGAYEQYF.

The table lists this clonotype with a few counts. In nucleotides, the CDR3 is TGTGCCACCAGTGAACCTGGTTCAGGGTTGAGCAATGAGCAGTTCTTC. Translating it yields CATSEPGSGLSNEQFF. This chain links TRBV24-1 with TRBJ2-1; weak D call: TRBD1 (5 bases). The CDR3 is 16 residues long. The V end lost 4 bases, the J end lost 6 bases, and 18 bases lay between the germline ends. Germline loops: CDR1 KGHDR, CDR2 SFDVKD.

This clonotype was seen a few times. The chain has TRBV5-1 and TRBJ2-7; D is perhaps TRBD2 (5 bases). The J call is uncertain, as TRBJ2-1 better fits the DNA end. Germline V gene data show CDR1 as SGHRS and CDR2 as YFSETQ. The CDR3 spans 15 residues. CDR3 loop: CASSLEDSSLLEQFF. The CDR3 DNA reads TGCGCCAGCAGCTTGGAGGACTCATCGCTTCTCGAGCAGTTCTTC.

CDR3 DNA sequence: TGCAGTGCTAGAGATCGTGAGGGGGCAAGTGAAAAACTGTTTTTT. Amino acids: CSARDREGASEKLFF. V gene TRBV20-1 combines with J gene TRBJ1-4, with 7 positions matching TRBD1. CDR1 and CDR2 (germline): DFQATT, SNEGSKA (reference sequence). V trimming: 0 bases; J trimming: 7 bases; junction bases outside the gene matches: 8. The CDR3 extends over 15 amino acids.

Only a few counts were recorded for this clonotype. The J gene is TRBJ1-4, the V gene TRBV10-2; perhaps TRBD1 as D (5 bases). Germline V gene data show CDR1 as WSHSY and CDR2 as SAAADI. This CDR3 comprises 14 residues. Trimming shortened V by 9 bases and J by 8 bases, and 19 bases separated the two germline ends. The CDR3 sequence is CASKTGGFDEKLFF. In DNA form, the CDR3 reads TGCGCCAGTAAAACGGGGGGATTTGACGAAAAACTGTTTTTT.

The V call is TRBV29-1, the J call TRBJ2-7, with TRBD1 matching 7 bases. The J call may be faulty, since TRBJ2-5 better matches the DNA end. This CDR3 is 13 amino acids long. Germline CDR1 is SQVTM and CDR2 is ANQGSEA. This CDR3 reads CSVDTGVVETQYF. In DNA form, the CDR3 reads TGCAGCGTCGATACAGGGGTGGTTGAGACCCAGTACTTC.

There are many counts of this clonotype. The V call is TRBV11-2, the J call TRBJ2-3; D is unresolved. The V end lost 5 bases, the J end lost 2 bases, and 8 bases lay between the germline ends. The CDR3 sequence is 13 residues long. Germline-derived CDR1 and CDR2 are SGHAT and FQNNGV. CDR3 DNA: TGTGCCAGCAGCCCCCCTAACACAGATACGCAGTATTTT. Translation: CASSPPNTDTQYF.

This clonotype has just a few counts. J is TRBJ2-4 and V is TRBV7-6, with D possibly being TRBD2 (6 bases). Trimming removed 2 bases at V and 5 bases at J, with 13 bases between. Germline-derived CDR1 and CDR2 are SGHVS and FNYEAQ. The CDR3 has 15 residues. The CDR3 region is CASSLTAGPENIQYF. In nucleotides, the CDR3 is TGTGCCAGCAGCTTAACGGCGGGGCCGGAAAACATTCAGTACTTC.

The V gene is TRBV6-1, the J gene TRBJ2-5; D is unclear. From germline, CDR1 is MNHNS and CDR2 SASEGT. This CDR3 has 16 residues. Trimming cost V 1 base and J 2 bases, with 14 bases left between them. Here the CDR3 DNA reads TGTGCCAGCAGTGAAGGCCAAAGGGTTGGTCAAGAGACCCAGTACTTC. Amino acid sequence: CASSEGQRVGQETQYF.

This clonotype was seen at least ten times. This chain joins TRBV5-1 and TRBJ2-1; D gene unclear. This CDR3 is 13 amino acids long. V lost 1 base and J 4 bases, leaving 6 bases between the germline ends. Germline lookup yields CDR1 SGHRS and CDR2 YFSETQ. CDR3 bases: TGCGCCAGCAGCTTGTCCCGTTACAATGAGCAGTTCTTC. Protein sequence: CASSLSRYNEQFF.

The chain couples TRBV20-1 to TRBJ2-1, with D perhaps given as TRBD1 or TRBD2 (5 bases each). The J call may be mistaken, given a closer DNA end match to TRBJ2-7. Germline V gene sequence: CDR1 DFQATT, CDR2 SNEGSKA (reference sequence). The CDR3 contains 13 residues. Written as DNA, the CDR3 is TGCAGTGCCCCGGGGCAGCTCTACCACGAGCAGTACTTC. Encoded protein: CSAPGQLYHEQYF.

This clonotype came up a few times. This chain joins TRBV7-9 and TRBJ2-2, with 7 bases identical to TRBD2. Looked up from germline, CDR1 is SEHNR and CDR2 is FQNEAQ (reference sequence). J lost 5 bases, V lost 1 base, and 1 base had no gene match. This CDR3 is built from 14 residues. In DNA form, the CDR3 reads TGTGCCAGCAGCTTAGTGCGGGAGACCGGGGAGCTGTTTTTT. This encodes CASSLVRETGELFF.

This sequence joins TRBV11-3 and TRBJ2-5; 8 nucleotides align to TRBD1. TRBJ2-1 explains the end of the DNA better; the J call may be wrong. CDR3 size: 15 residues. The V gene's germline CDR1 is SGHNT and CDR2 YENEEA. The CDR3 protein is CASSYRTGPGNEQFF. The CDR3 DNA reads as TGTGCCAGCAGCTACCGGACAGGGCCCGGGAATGAGCAGTTCTTC.

The V call is TRBV7-2, the J call TRBJ2-3, with 14 nucleotides matching TRBD2. The CDR3 extends over 17 amino acids. Germline V lookup: CDR1 SGHTA, CDR2 FQGNSA. J was trimmed by 1 base and V by 0 bases; bases with no gene match: 0. CDR3 sequence (DNA): TGTGCCAGCAGCTTAGCGACTAGCGGGGGGGGCACAGATACGCAGTATTTT. Translation: CASSLATSGGGTDTQYF.

This clonotype was counted many times. This chain joins TRBV12-3 or TRBV12-4 and TRBJ2-1; 7 bases agree with TRBD2. With 6 bases clipped from V and 7 bases from J, the junction kept 3 bases outside the gene matches. The CDR3 loop spans 12 amino acids. The CDR3 region is CASSFGGNEQFF. The CDR3 nucleotides read TGTGCCAGCAGCTTCGGGGGGAATGAGCAGTTCTTC.

The chain uses TRBV13 and TRBJ2-1; D gene unclear. This CDR3 has 13 residues. The germline V gene encodes CDR1 PRHDT and CDR2 FYEKMQ (reference sequence). The germline V and J ends were trimmed by 8 bases and 0 bases, with 8 bases remaining between them. CDR3 sequence: CASGESSYNEQFF. CDR3 DNA: TGTGCCAGCGGGGAAAGCTCCTACAATGAGCAGTTCTTC.

A single count supports this clonotype. This chain joins TRBV24-1 and TRBJ2-1; TRBD2 is a possible D gene (5 bases). V lost 7 bases, J lost 3 bases, and 9 bases lay in between. The CDR3 is made up of 13 amino acids. Per the germline V gene, CDR1 is KGHDR and CDR2 is SFDVKD. This CDR3 reads CATSGRGYNEQFF. DNA for the CDR3: TGTGCCACCAGCGGCCGGGGCTACAATGAGCAGTTCTTC.

This clonotype was detected a few times. V gene TRBV7-9 combines with J gene TRBJ1-4; no clear D gene. The CDR3 sequence is 14 residues long. Trimming shortened V by 5 bases and J by 5 bases, and 12 bases separated the two germline ends. Germline CDR1 and CDR2: SEHNR and FQNEAQ (reference sequence). The CDR3 DNA reads TGTGCCAGCAGCCGTCTTACTGAAAATGAAAAACTGTTTTTT. The encoded protein is CASSRLTENEKLFF.

This clonotype was detected only a few times. The chain is built from TRBV2 and TRBJ2-7; D may be TRBD2 (6 bases). Germline-derived CDR1 and CDR2 are SNHLY and FYNNEI. V was pared by 4 bases and J by 2 bases, with 9 bases between. CDR3 length equals 13 residues. This CDR3 is CASSVQRAYEQYF. As DNA, the CDR3 is TGTGCCAGCAGTGTACAGCGGGCCTACGAGCAGTACTTC.

This chain uses TRBV4-3 with TRBJ2-3; 10 bases align to TRBD1. CDR1 is LGHNA, CDR2 YSLEER, per germline. The V segment lost 1 base and the J segment 2 bases; nucleotides outside the gene matches: 6. The CDR3 covers 17 residues. For the CDR3, the DNA is TGCGCCAGCAGCCAAGGCACCGGGACAGGGGCCACAGATACGCAGTATTTT. Amino acid sequence: CASSQGTGTGATDTQYF.

This clonotype appeared a few times. The V gene is TRBV4-3, the J gene TRBJ2-3; 8 nucleotides match TRBD2. Unmatched junction bases numbered 7, after V lost 0 bases and J lost 2 bases. Germline CDR1 is LGHNA and CDR2 is YSLEER. CDR3 size: 17 residues. CDR3 sequence (DNA): TGCGCCAGCAGCCAAGATGGAACGGGGGGGTTCACAGATACGCAGTATTTT. The encoded protein is CASSQDGTGGFTDTQYF.

There are a few counts of this clonotype. The chain is built from TRBV29-1 and TRBJ2-3, with no clear D. V was pared by 4 bases and J by 2 bases, with 7 bases between. The germline CDR1 and CDR2 sequences are SQVTM and ANQGSEA. The CDR3 is 12 residues long. CDR3 DNA sequence: TGCAGCGTTGCGCCATACACAGATACGCAGTATTTT. Protein product: CSVAPYTDTQYF.

A word on this clonotype: Germline and junction disagree at one end, which may indicate a read error. This chain links TRBV27 with TRBJ2-7, with D possibly being TRBD1 (5 bases). The germline gives CDR1 MNHEY, CDR2 SMNVEV (reference sequence). The CDR3 is 13 amino acids. CDR3 protein: CASGHQSSYEQYF. DNA of the CDR3: TGTGCCAGCGGACATCAGAGCTCCTACGAGCAATACTTC.

This clonotype was seen only a few times. V usage is TRBV2 and J usage is TRBJ2-1; 9 bases are shared with TRBD1. This CDR3 contains 15 residues. CDR1 is SNHLY, CDR2 FYNNEI, per germline. V lost 11 bases, J lost 7 bases, and 15 bases stayed unmatched. The CDR3 region is CAGSPRDRDGNEQFF. The CDR3 nucleotides read TGTGCCGGTAGCCCGCGGGACAGGGATGGGAATGAGCAGTTCTTC. The full variable domain, with the rest looked up from reference TRBV2 and TRBJ2-1, is EPEVTQTPSHQVTQMGQEVILRCVPISNHLYFYWYRQILGQKVEFLVSFYNNEISEKSEIFDDQFSVERPDGSNFTLKIRSTKLEDSAMYFCAGSPRDRDGNEQFFGPGTRLTVL.

A single count supports this clonotype. The rearrangement uses TRBV7-2 and TRBJ2-3; no definite D call. Trimming cost V 7 bases and J 2 bases, with 7 bases left between them. Germline V CDR1 and CDR2: SGHTA, FQGNSA. This CDR3 spans 12 amino acids. The DNA for the CDR3 is TGTGCCAGCAATCTAAACACAGATACGCAGTATTTT. It encodes CASNLNTDTQYF.

The chain carries TRBV6-4 and TRBJ2-3; D may be TRBD2 (6 bases). CDR1 MRHNA and CDR2 SNTAGT come from the germline V gene. The CDR3 contains 14 residues. V lost 0 bases, J lost 6 bases, and 10 bases lay in between. In nucleotides, the CDR3 is TGTGCCAGCAGTGACTCCCTAGCGTCGGATACGCAGTATTTT. Translated: CASSDSLASDTQYF.

This clonotype occurred a few times. The rearrangement uses TRBV28 and TRBJ2-3; no reliable D call. The ends were cut back, 6 bases at V and 1 base at J, with 20 bases in the middle. The CDR3 contains 17 residues. From germline, CDR1 is MDHEN and CDR2 SYDVKM. The CDR3 coding sequence is TGTGCCAGCAGCTTTGGAGCCCTTCCGGTCGGCACAGATACGCAGTATTTT. Protein sequence: CASSFGALPVGTDTQYF.

In this sample, this clonotype turned up a few times. The chain couples TRBV7-3 to TRBJ1-2; D gene unclear. Trimming cost V 5 bases and J 8 bases, with 15 bases left between them. Germline CDR1 reads SGHTA; CDR2 reads FQGTGA. The CDR3 sequence is 13 residues long. The CDR3, as DNA: TGTGCCAGCAGCACGGACCCCCTTGAGGGCTACACCTTC. Its protein product is CASSTDPLEGYTF.